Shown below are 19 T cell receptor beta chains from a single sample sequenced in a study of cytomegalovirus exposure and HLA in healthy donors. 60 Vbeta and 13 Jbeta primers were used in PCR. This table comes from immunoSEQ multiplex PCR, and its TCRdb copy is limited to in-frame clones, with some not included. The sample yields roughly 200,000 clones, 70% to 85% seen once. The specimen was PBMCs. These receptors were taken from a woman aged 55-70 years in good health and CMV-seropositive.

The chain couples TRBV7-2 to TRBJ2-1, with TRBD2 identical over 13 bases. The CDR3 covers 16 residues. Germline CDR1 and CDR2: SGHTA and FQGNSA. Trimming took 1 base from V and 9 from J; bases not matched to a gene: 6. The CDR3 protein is CASSLVLTSGRIEQFF. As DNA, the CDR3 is TGTGCCAGCAGCTTAGTTTTGACTAGCGGGAGGATTGAGCAGTTCTTC.

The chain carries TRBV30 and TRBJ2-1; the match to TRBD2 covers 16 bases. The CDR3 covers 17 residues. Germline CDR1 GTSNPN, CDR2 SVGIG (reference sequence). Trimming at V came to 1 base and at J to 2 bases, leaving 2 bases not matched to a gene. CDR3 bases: TGTGCCTGGAGTGCGGGACTAGCGGGAGGGCCCTACAATGAGCAGTTCTTC. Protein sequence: CAWSAGLAGGPYNEQFF. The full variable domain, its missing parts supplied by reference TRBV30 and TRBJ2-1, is SQTIHQWPATLVQPVGSPLSLECTVEGTSNPNLYWYRQAAGRGLQLLFYSVGIGQISSEVPQNLSASRPQDRQFILSSKKLLLSDSGFYLCAWSAGLAGGPYNEQFFGPGTRLTVL.

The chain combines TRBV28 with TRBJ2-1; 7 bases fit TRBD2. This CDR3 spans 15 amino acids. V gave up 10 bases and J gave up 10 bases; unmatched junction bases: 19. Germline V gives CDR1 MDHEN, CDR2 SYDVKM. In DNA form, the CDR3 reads TGTGCCACCCAAGGGGTAGCGGGTGGGGTTGCGGAGCAGTTCTTC. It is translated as CATQGVAGGVAEQFF.

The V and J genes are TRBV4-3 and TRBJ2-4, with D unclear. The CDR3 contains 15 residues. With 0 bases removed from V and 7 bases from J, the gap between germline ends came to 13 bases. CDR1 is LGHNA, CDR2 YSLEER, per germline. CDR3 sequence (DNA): TGCGCCAGCAGCCAAGAATCACGGGTCCAGAACATTCAGTACTTC. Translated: CASSQESRVQNIQYF.

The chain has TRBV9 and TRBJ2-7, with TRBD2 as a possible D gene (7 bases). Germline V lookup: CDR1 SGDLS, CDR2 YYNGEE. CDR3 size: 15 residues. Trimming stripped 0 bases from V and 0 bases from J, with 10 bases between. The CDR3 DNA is TGTGCCAGCAGCGTAGGCGGGGGCCTCTCCTACGAGCAGTACTTC. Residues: CASSVGGGLSYEQYF.

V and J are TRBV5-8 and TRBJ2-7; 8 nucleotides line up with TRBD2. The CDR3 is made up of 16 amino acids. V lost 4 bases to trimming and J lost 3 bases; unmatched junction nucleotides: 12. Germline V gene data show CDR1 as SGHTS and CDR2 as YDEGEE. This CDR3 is CASSRATAGGGYEQYF. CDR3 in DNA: TGTGCCAGCAGCCGGGCCACGGCGGGAGGTGGCTACGAGCAGTACTTC.

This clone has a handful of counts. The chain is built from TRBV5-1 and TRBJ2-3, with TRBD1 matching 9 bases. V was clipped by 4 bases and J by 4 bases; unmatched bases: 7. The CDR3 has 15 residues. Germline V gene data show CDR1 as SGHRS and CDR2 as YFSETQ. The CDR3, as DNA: TGCGCCAGCAGCGCCGGGACAGGGTGGGCAGATACGCAGTATTTT. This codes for CASSAGTGWADTQYF.

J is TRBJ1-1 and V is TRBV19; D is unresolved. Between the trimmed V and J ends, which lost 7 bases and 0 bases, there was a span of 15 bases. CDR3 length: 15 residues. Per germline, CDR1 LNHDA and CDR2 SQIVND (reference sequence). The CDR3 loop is CASTLSGGMNTEAFF. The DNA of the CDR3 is TGTGCCAGTACCCTCTCGGGAGGTATGAACACTGAAGCTTTCTTT.

CDR3 amino acids: CALSGGQNEKLFF. The CDR3, as DNA: TGTGCCCTATCCGGTGGGCAAAATGAAAAACTGTTTTTT. V and J are TRBV2 and TRBJ1-4; D uncertain. In germline, CDR1 is SNHLY, CDR2 FYNNEI. Trimming removed 11 bases at V and 5 bases at J, with 15 bases between. CDR3 length: 13 amino acids.

CDR3 residues: CVMLAGGPREQFF. CDR3 DNA sequence: TGTGTAATGCTAGCGGGGGGGCCCAGGGAGCAGTTCTTC. The chain has TRBV30 and TRBJ2-1, with 12 positions matching TRBD2. This CDR3 region has 13 residues. Germline lookup yields CDR1 GTSNPN and CDR2 SVGIG (reference sequence). Combining the CDR3 with reference TRBV30 and TRBJ2-1 gives the whole variable domain SQTIHQWPATLVQPVGSPLSLECTVEGTSNPNLYWYRQAAGRGLQLLFYSVGIGQISSEVPQNLSASRPQDRQFILSSKKLLLSDSGFYLCVMLAGGPREQFFGPGTRLTVL.

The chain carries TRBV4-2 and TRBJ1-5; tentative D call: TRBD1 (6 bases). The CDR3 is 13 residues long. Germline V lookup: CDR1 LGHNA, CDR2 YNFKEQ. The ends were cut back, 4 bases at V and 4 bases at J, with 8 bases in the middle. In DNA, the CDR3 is TGTGCCAGCAGCCGGACAGCAAATCAGCCCCAGCATTTT. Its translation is CASSRTANQPQHF.

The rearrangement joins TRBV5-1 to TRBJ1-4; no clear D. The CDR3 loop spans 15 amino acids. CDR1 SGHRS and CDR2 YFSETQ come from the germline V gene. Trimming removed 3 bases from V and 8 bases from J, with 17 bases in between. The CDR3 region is CASSSSPGREEKLFF. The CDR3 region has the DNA TGCGCCAGCAGCTCGAGCCCCGGTCGGGAGGAAAAACTGTTTTTT.

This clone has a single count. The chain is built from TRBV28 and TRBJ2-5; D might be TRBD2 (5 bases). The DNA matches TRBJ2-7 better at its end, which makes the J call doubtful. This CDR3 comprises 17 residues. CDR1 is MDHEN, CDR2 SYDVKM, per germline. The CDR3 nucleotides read TGTGCCAGCAGTTCTTGGGGTAGGACTGAGAGCTCCTACGAGCAGTACTTC. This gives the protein CASSSWGRTESSYEQYF.

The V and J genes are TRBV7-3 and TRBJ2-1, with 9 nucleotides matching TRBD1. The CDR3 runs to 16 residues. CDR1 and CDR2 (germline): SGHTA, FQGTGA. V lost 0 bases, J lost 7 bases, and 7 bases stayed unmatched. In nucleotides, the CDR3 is TGTGCCAGCAGCTTAACCTTGACAGGGGGAATAAATGAGCAGTTCTTC. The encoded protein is CASSLTLTGGINEQFF.

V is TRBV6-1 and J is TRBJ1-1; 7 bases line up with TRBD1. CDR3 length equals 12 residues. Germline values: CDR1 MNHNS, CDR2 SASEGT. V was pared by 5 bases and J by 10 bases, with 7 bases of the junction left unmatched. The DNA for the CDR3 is TGTGCCAGCAGTTCAGGGGGTATGAGAGCTTTCTTT. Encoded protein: CASSSGGMRAFF.

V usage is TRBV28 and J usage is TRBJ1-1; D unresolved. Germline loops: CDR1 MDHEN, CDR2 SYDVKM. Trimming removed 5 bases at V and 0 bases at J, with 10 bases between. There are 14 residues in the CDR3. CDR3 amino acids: CASSPHSLNTEAFF. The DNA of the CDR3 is TGTGCCAGCAGTCCCCACAGCCTGAACACTGAAGCTTTCTTT.

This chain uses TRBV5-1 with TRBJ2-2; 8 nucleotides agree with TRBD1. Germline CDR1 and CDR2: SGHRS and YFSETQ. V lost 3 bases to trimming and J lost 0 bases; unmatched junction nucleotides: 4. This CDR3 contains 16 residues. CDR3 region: CASSSTGDPNTGELFF. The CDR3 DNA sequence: TGCGCCAGCAGCTCGACAGGGGACCCGAACACCGGGGAGCTGTTTTTT.

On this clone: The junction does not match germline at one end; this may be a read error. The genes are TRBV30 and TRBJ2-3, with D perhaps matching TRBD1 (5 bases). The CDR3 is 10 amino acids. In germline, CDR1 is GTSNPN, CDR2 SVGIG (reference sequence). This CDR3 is CAWSDPGFLF. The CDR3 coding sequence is TGTGCCTGGTCCGACCCAGGGTTTCTCTTT.

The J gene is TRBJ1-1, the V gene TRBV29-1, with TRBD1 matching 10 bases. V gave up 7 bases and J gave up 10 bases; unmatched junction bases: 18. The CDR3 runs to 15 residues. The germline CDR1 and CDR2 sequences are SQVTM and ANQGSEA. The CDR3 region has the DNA TGCAGCGCAAAGACCTCCGGGACAGGGGATTTAGGAGCTTTCTTT. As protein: CSAKTSGTGDLGAFF.